The next 30 T cell receptor beta chains were all read from a single sample in a study of blood T cell repertoires in COVID-19. The data were produced by immunoSEQ multiplex PCR, yet TCRdb's version contains in-frame clones alone and is incomplete. Found here are tens of thousands of clones, roughly 80% of them singletons; the top ten hold roughly 2.5%. Sequencing was done on a sample of peripheral blood. The receptors stem from a man over 45 with acute or convalescent COVID-19.

The rearrangement links TRBV5-5 to TRBJ2-3, with 9 bases that match TRBD2. CDR1 is SGHKS and CDR2 is YYEKEE in the germline V gene (reference sequence). The CDR3 loop spans 16 amino acids. J was trimmed by 5 bases and V by 2 bases; bases with no gene match: 9. The CDR3 DNA follows: TGTGCCAGCAGCTTAAACGGCGGGGGGGCCGGAGATACGCAGTATTTT. This translates into CASSLNGGGAGDTQYF.

This sequence joins TRBV24-1 and TRBJ1-1; tentative D call: TRBD1 (5 bases). The CDR3 loop spans 13 amino acids. Germline lookup yields CDR1 KGHDR and CDR2 SFDVKD. The V and J ends lost 5 bases and 6 bases respectively, with 12 bases between them. DNA of the CDR3: TGTGCCACCAGTGGAACCGACAGTTCTGAAGCTTTCTTT. This translates into CATSGTDSSEAFF.

The chain has TRBV14 and TRBJ2-7; the D gene is possibly TRBD2 (5 bases). The length of the CDR3 is 13 residues. Germline values: CDR1 SGHDN, CDR2 FVKESK. Trimming pared 5 bases from V and 3 bases from J, leaving 11 bases between. CDR3 in DNA: TGTGCCAGCAGCAAGGAGGTTTTCTACGAGCAGTACTTC. Its protein product is CASSKEVFYEQYF.

The chain joins TRBV3-1 (or the pseudogene TRBV3-2) to TRBJ1-2; no firm D call. Germline V gene lookup returns CDR1 LGHDT and CDR2 YNNKEL (reference sequence). There are 13 residues in the CDR3. The V end lost 1 base, the J end lost 1 base, and 4 bases lay between the germline ends. The CDR3 loop reads CASSQGDNYGYTF. The CDR3 coding sequence is TGTGCCAGCAGCCAAGGAGATAACTATGGCTACACCTTC.

This clone was detected once. The chain has TRBV7-9 and TRBJ2-5; possible D gene TRBD1, 6 bases. Germline CDR1 SEHNR, CDR2 FQNEAQ (reference sequence). The length of the CDR3 is 14 residues. V was cut by 4 bases and J by 2 bases, with 11 bases left in between. The CDR3 nucleotides read TGTGCCAGCAGCTCCGTAGGACAGCAAGAGACCCAGTACTTC. This sequence encodes CASSSVGQQETQYF.

The rearrangement joins TRBV28 to TRBJ2-7; TRBD1 might be the D (6 bases). In germline, CDR1 is MDHEN, CDR2 SYDVKM. The V and J ends lost 6 bases and 3 bases respectively, with 18 bases between them. The CDR3 extends over 15 amino acids. The DNA of the CDR3 is TGTGCCAGCAGCTGGGGGCCCCAAAGGGACTACGAGCAGTACTTC. Translating gives CASSWGPQRDYEQYF.

The V call is TRBV6-7, the J call TRBJ2-3; TRBD2 aligns across 8 bases. TRBV6-7 is given ORF status, its function remaining uncertain. The V gene end was trimmed by 8 bases and the J gene end by 3 bases; junction bases not matched to a gene: 13. CDR3 length equals 16 residues. The CDR3 here is CASVGGGPWVTDTQYF. Written as DNA, the CDR3 is TGTGCCAGCGTTGGCGGGGGGCCCTGGGTAACAGATACGCAGTATTTT.

The chain links TRBV19 to TRBJ2-1; TRBD2 matches 8 bases. The CDR3 spans 10 residues. The germline CDR1 and CDR2 sequences are LNHDA and SQIVND (reference sequence). The ends lost 6 bases at V and 15 bases at J; junction bases unmatched: 4. The CDR3 protein is CASRGTSMFF. DNA for the CDR3: TGTGCCAGTAGGGGGACTAGTATGTTCTTC.

V usage is TRBV25-1 and J usage is TRBJ2-3, with a weak D call TRBD1 (6 bases). The CDR3 has 16 amino acids. Between the trimmed V and J ends, which lost 5 bases and 4 bases, there was a span of 19 bases. CDR1 is MGHDK and CDR2 is SYGVNS in the germline V gene. The CDR3 DNA follows: TGTGCCAGCAGTCAAACAAAAGGGGGTTGGGCAGATACGCAGTATTTT. Protein product: CASSQTKGGWADTQYF.

The chain uses TRBV20-1 and TRBJ1-1; no reliable D call. CDR1 DFQATT and CDR2 SNEGSKA come from the germline V gene (reference sequence). The CDR3 loop spans 11 amino acids. The V gene lost 6 bases and the J gene lost 7 bases, with 12 bases spanning the gap. The CDR3 DNA is TGCAGTGCGGCAAGGCGGGGTGAAGCTTTCTTT. It encodes CSAARRGEAFF.

The V call is TRBV28, the J call TRBJ2-1; TRBD1 agrees at 8 bases. The junction had 14 bases not matched to a gene; V was cut back by 5 bases and J by 8 bases. Germline V gives CDR1 MDHEN, CDR2 SYDVKM. The CDR3 is 16 amino acids. The CDR3 here is CASSPYGQGATDEQFF. The CDR3 nucleotides read TGTGCCAGCAGTCCCTACGGGCAGGGGGCCACGGATGAGCAGTTCTTC.

This clone was seen just once. The chain is built from TRBV28 and TRBJ2-3, with a weak D call TRBD1 (5 bases). The CDR3 extends over 17 amino acids. Trimming stripped 10 bases from V and 1 base from J, with 24 bases between. Germline CDR1 MDHEN, CDR2 SYDVKM. The CDR3 DNA is TGTGCCATTAACTCTTTCTTTCCCAGGGTGCGCACAGATACGCAGTATTTT. Protein: CAINSFFPRVRTDTQYF.

The V call is TRBV3-1 (or the pseudogene TRBV3-2), the J call TRBJ2-2; 14 nucleotides match TRBD2. The CDR3 loop spans 20 amino acids. Trimming at V came to 1 base and at J to 2 bases, leaving 9 bases not matched to a gene. Germline V gene sequence: CDR1 LGHDT, CDR2 YNNKEL (reference sequence). DNA for the CDR3: TGTGCCAGCAGCCAAGTAGTAGGACTAGCGGGGGGAATAAACACCGGGGAGCTGTTTTTT. Translation gives CASSQVVGLAGGINTGELFF.

This chain joins TRBV19 and TRBJ2-3; 11 nucleotides agree with TRBD2. Trimming removed 3 bases from V and 7 bases from J; junction bases left unmatched: 6. Germline CDR1 LNHDA, CDR2 SQIVND (reference sequence). This CDR3 is 15 amino acids long. CDR3 sequence (DNA): TGTGCCAGTAGTATTGTAGCGGGGGGGCTGAATACGCAGTATTTT. Its protein product is CASSIVAGGLNTQYF.

V and J are TRBV5-4 and TRBJ1-1; 9 bases fit TRBD1. Germline V gene data show CDR1 as SGHNT and CDR2 as YYREEE (reference sequence). Trimming cost V 0 bases and J 7 bases; bases outside gene matches: 10. The CDR3 is 16 residues long. The chain's CDR3 is CASSLAFDRGSGEAFF. As DNA, the CDR3 is TGTGCCAGCAGCTTGGCGTTTGACAGGGGGAGTGGTGAAGCTTTCTTT.

J is TRBJ2-7 and V is TRBV20-1; 11 positions match TRBD2. Germline V lookup: CDR1 DFQATT, CDR2 SNEGSKA (reference sequence). Trimming at V came to 3 bases and at J to 4 bases, leaving 8 bases not matched to a gene. The CDR3 covers 15 residues. The CDR3 protein is CSASGHSGRVYEQYF. The CDR3 DNA follows: TGCAGTGCTAGTGGCCATAGCGGGAGGGTATACGAGCAGTACTTC.

The chain is built from TRBV11-3 and TRBJ1-1, with D tentatively TRBD1 (6 bases). Per the germline V gene, CDR1 is SGHNT and CDR2 is YENEEA. The V end was cut by 6 bases, the J end by 8 bases, with 13 bases between. The CDR3 has 12 amino acids. In DNA, the CDR3 is TGTGCCAGCAGTGAAGATACAGGGGAAGCTTTCTTT. This encodes CASSEDTGEAFF.

The CDR3: CAISESISPNTDGYTF. The CDR3 nucleotides are TGTGCCATCAGTGAGTCGATTTCCCCTAATACGGATGGCTACACCTTC. The chain carries TRBV10-3 and TRBJ1-2; D gene unclear. Looked up from germline, CDR1 is ENHRY and CDR2 is SYGVKD. The CDR3 contains 16 residues. V was trimmed by 0 bases and J by 6 bases, leaving 17 bases between them.

This clone was seen a handful of times. The chain combines TRBV7-6 with TRBJ2-7, with TRBD2 identical over 7 bases. The CDR3 has 15 amino acids. Germline lookup yields CDR1 SGHVS and CDR2 FNYEAQ. J was trimmed by 4 bases and V by 5 bases; bases with no gene match: 11. The CDR3 protein is CASSAWSGTLYEQYF. The DNA of the CDR3 is TGTGCCAGCAGCGCGTGGAGCGGGACCCTATACGAGCAGTACTTC.

The V call is TRBV7-9, the J call TRBJ2-1, with D perhaps TRBD1 (5 bases). This CDR3 has 13 residues. CDR1 SEHNR and CDR2 FQNEAQ come from the germline V gene (reference sequence). V was cut by 10 bases and J by 8 bases, with 18 bases left in between. CDR3 in DNA: TGTGCCACCAGTTATATCGACAGTCATGAGCAGTTCTTC. Amino acid sequence: CATSYIDSHEQFF.

The V and J genes are TRBV10-3 and TRBJ2-7; the D gene is possibly TRBD2 (6 bases). From germline, CDR1 is ENHRY and CDR2 SYGVKD. The CDR3 runs 13 residues. V gave up 7 bases and J gave up 5 bases, with 15 bases separating them. Here the CDR3 DNA reads TGTGCCATCACCAGCGGTGGAGGGAACGAGCAGTACTTC. Translation: CAITSGGGNEQYF.

The J gene is TRBJ2-7, the V gene TRBV4-1; a weak D match, TRBD1 (5 bases). The CDR3 contains 14 residues. The V gene lost 4 bases and the J gene lost 2 bases, with 12 bases spanning the gap. Germline V CDR1 and CDR2: MGHRA, YSYEKL. The DNA of the CDR3 is TGCGCCAGCAGCCCGCTCGGCAGGGCCTACGAGCAGTACTTC. Translated: CASSPLGRAYEQYF.

J is TRBJ1-2 and V is TRBV6-1; D may be TRBD1 (6 bases). Germline CDR1 and CDR2: MNHNS and SASEGT. The germline V and J ends were trimmed by 2 bases and 4 bases, with 11 bases remaining between them. The CDR3 runs to 14 residues. The CDR3 is CASSESGVGYGYTF. Here the CDR3 DNA reads TGTGCCAGCAGTGAATCAGGGGTAGGCTATGGCTACACCTTC.

As DNA, the CDR3 is TGCGCCAGCAGCGTCGGGACAGGGGGCTACACCTTC. It translates to CASSVGTGGYTF. The chain couples TRBV5-1 to TRBJ1-2, with 9 bases identical to TRBD1. Germline assignment: CDR1 SGHRS and CDR2 YFSETQ. CDR3 length equals 12 residues. Germline trimming cut 4 bases from V and 8 bases from J; bases unmatched to any gene: 3.

This chain joins TRBV5-1 and TRBJ1-2; D possibly corresponds to TRBD1 (6 bases). V was pared by 4 bases and J by 8 bases, with 12 bases between. Germline loops: CDR1 SGHRS, CDR2 YFSETQ. The CDR3 length is 12 residues. The CDR3 here is CASSLQGEGYTF. The CDR3 nucleotides read TGCGCCAGCAGCCTACAGGGTGAAGGCTACACCTTC.

The genes are TRBV29-1 and TRBJ1-1, with D uncertain. The CDR3 contains 14 residues. From germline, CDR1 is SQVTM and CDR2 ANQGSEA. Trimming took 4 bases from V and 2 from J, leaving 14 bases between them. As DNA, the CDR3 is TGCAGCGTTGCTGAGGGTACTTTTAACACTGAAGCTTTCTTT. The encoded protein is CSVAEGTFNTEAFF.

The count of this clone is one. The chain carries TRBV10-3 and TRBJ1-5; perhaps TRBD1 as D (5 bases). V was trimmed by 11 bases and J by 0 bases, leaving 14 bases between them. The CDR3 is made up of 14 amino acids. Germline V gene lookup returns CDR1 ENHRY and CDR2 SYGVKD. The CDR3 DNA reads as TGTGCCGGGCATGACAGTTATAGCAATCAGCCCCAGCATTTT. This translates into CAGHDSYSNQPQHF.

This clone was recorded once. This chain uses TRBV6-1 with TRBJ1-6, with TRBD1 as a possible D gene (5 bases). Germline values: CDR1 MNHNS, CDR2 SASEGT. This CDR3 has 14 residues. Trimming pared 5 bases from V and 7 bases from J, leaving 12 bases between. In DNA form, the CDR3 reads TGTGCCAGCAGTTCTCAATCAGGGAATTCACCCCTCCACTTT. Protein: CASSSQSGNSPLHF.

The rearrangement joins TRBV10-3 to TRBJ1-1; D is unresolved. V gave up 2 bases and J gave up 2 bases, with 9 bases separating them. CDR1 and CDR2 from the germline V gene are ENHRY and SYGVKD. The CDR3 runs 14 residues. DNA for the CDR3: TGTGCCATCAGTGAGGCTTTGACTAACACTGAAGCTTTCTTT. Residues: CAISEALTNTEAFF.

The CDR3 reads CASSSRRGGNNYGYTF. In DNA form, the CDR3 reads TGCGCCAGCAGCTCCCGTCGGGGGGGCAATAACTATGGCTACACCTTC. The chain links TRBV5-1 to TRBJ1-2; weak D call: TRBD1 (6 bases). Germline CDR1 is SGHRS and CDR2 is YFSETQ. V was shortened by 3 bases and J by 1 base, with 16 bases between the two germline ends. CDR3 length equals 16 residues.